This T cell receptor (beta chain) was recorded in a study of identical twins. V shed 1 base and J 5 bases; nucleotides not matched to a gene: 4. Germline V gives CDR1 KGHDR, CDR2 SFDVKD. The CDR3 has 15 amino acids. Via MiXCR, TCRdb re-called the 5' RACE reads, giving one row per CDR3 protein. The table includes about 1.7 million distinct CDR3 sequences, about 32% detected once. This clonotype showed up just a few times. The specimen was cord blood. The receptor's source is a newborn girl in good health. The chain has TRBV24-1 and TRBJ2-1; 7 nucleotides match TRBD2. The CDR3 bases are TGTGCCACCAGTGATTTTGGGCTAGCGGACAATGAGCAGTTCTTC. Translation: CATSDFGLADNEQFF.